This TCR beta chain was observed in a study of beta chain features in type 1 diabetes. Sequenced material consisted of expressed TCRB transcripts (all of the isolated RNA was reverse transcribed). Repertoires were generated with immunoSEQ multiplex PCR, while TCRdb's copy carries only in-frame clones and drops some. The table has some 700,000 clones, roughly 12% seen once. A CD45RO/CCR7/CD25/CD127/CD95/CD27 panel sorted naive, central memory, regulatory and stem cell-like memory CD4+ cells. Findings and limits, study-wide: Small HLA sub-analyses could not settle whether HLA shapes TCRB rearrangement. Researchers reported that naive, central memory and Treg TCRB repertoires appeared more similar in patients than in healthy donors. Insertion counts at VDJ junctions were lower in type 1 diabetes patients, who also showed more deletions there. Among all four CD4+ subsets, Type 1 diabetes patients had TCRB CDR3s that were moderately but significantly shorter.

This clone was seen more than once but under ten times. The antigen is undetermined. Sample: naive CD4+ T cells from blood. The clonotype comes from a man between 18 and 29 years old with type 1 diabetes.

CDR3 DNA: TGCAGCGCCGCCGTTGGGGGCACTGAAGCTTTCTTT. Translated, it gives CSAAVGGTEAFF. This rearrangement joins TRBV29-1 to TRBJ1-1; the D gene is possibly TRBD1 (5 bases). The germline V gene encodes CDR1 SQVTM and CDR2 ANQGSEA. There are 12 residues in the CDR3. The V end lost 7 bases, the J end lost 4 bases, and 13 bases lay between the germline ends.